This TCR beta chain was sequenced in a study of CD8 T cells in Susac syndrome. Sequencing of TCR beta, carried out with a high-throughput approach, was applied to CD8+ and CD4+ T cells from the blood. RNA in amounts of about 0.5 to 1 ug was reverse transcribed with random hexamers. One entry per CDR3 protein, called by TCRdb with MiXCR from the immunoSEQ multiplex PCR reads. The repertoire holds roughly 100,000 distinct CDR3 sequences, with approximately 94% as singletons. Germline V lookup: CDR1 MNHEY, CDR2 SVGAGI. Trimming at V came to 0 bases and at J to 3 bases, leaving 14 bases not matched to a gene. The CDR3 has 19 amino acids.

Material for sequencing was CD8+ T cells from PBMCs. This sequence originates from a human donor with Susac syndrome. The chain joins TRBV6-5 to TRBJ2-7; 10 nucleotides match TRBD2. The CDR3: CASSYSIGITGTSDYEQYF. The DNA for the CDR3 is TGTGCCAGCAGTTACTCGATCGGCATTACCGGGACTAGCGACTACGAGCAGTACTTC.